These T cell receptor beta chains were read from a single sample in a study of T cell responses to AZD1222 COVID-19 vaccine. The data were produced by immunoSEQ multiplex PCR, yet TCRdb's version contains in-frame clones alone and is incomplete. Found here are about 150,000 clones, less than 90% of them singletons; the top ten hold roughly 5%. Sequences were derived from peripheral blood, sampled on day 0 of MenACWY control vaccination. These receptors all stem from an adult in good health. The conserved cysteine and the conserved F or W are not part of the CDR3 here. Fields, in order: V gene, D gene, J gene, CDR3 protein. D genes are given only for firm matches.

TRBV28	TRBD1	TRBJ1-5	ASSPQGVNQPQH
TRBV6-4	.	TRBJ1-6	ASAPEWGRNSPLH
TRBV7-9	TRBD2	TRBJ2-3	ASSWTSAANTQY
TRBV2	.	TRBJ2-2	ASRSGLPNTGELF
TRBV11-3	.	TRBJ1-1	ASSLAAENTEAF
TRBV11-2	.	TRBJ2-7	ALDSKPEYEQY
TRBV27	.	TRBJ1-6	ASSFGIRGSPLH
TRBV27	.	TRBJ2-6	ASSLLGHSGANVLT
TRBV6-5	.	TRBJ2-1	ASSYGGSYNEQF
TRBV5-1	TRBD1	TRBJ2-2	ASSFAGTGNTGELF
TRBV19	.	TRBJ1-2	ASCGVTNGDYGYT
TRBV5-4	TRBD2	TRBJ2-1	ASSLGLAGDNEQF
TRBV7-3	.	TRBJ1-1	ASSLSPGYTEAF
TRBV6-6	TRBD1	TRBJ1-2	ASRLGTGANYGYT
TRBV5-1	.	TRBJ1-6	ASSLGYNSPLH
TRBV28	.	TRBJ1-2	ASRNRDRLSGFGYT
TRBV19	.	TRBJ2-2	ASRQGGNTGELF
TRBV6-5	.	TRBJ1-2	ASRPDRTDGYT
TRBV9	.	TRBJ1-2	ASSPTQGSGYT
TRBV5-6	TRBD1	TRBJ2-1	AGQRGLYNEQF
TRBV2	TRBD1	TRBJ1-3	ASSGDRGPGNTIY
TRBV6-5	.	TRBJ1-5	ASSRTYNSNQPQH